This TCR beta chain was identified during a study of blood T cells in healthy people across ages (dated by TCRdb to between 2014 and 2017). With regard to the full study: In model experiments, template switching captured roughly one uniquely barcoded TCR beta cDNA molecule for every two T cells. Donors were grouped into four age groups: young (average 16 years), middle-aged (approximately 41), aged (approximately 58) and long-lived (just over 80). Donors of different ages were randomly distributed across sequencing lanes to avoid experimental bias. Using deep sequencing normalized with unique cDNA molecular identifiers, the study measured how TCR beta repertoire diversity changes with age. Two additional independent replicas of 1 million unique cDNA reads from the same blood draw were analyzed for two donors (one aged 18 to 29 and one aged 80 or older).

The CDR3, from cysteine to phenylalanine, totals 14 residues. The retained sequence is limited to the CDR3, 42 bases, with the frame set at the first base. V is shortened by 0 bases, J by 2 bases, and the region joining them spans 11 bases. From the germline V gene (reference sequence), CDR1 is DFQATT and CDR2 is SNEGSKA. Systemically healthy Caucasian individuals from Russia, 39 in total and aged about 6 to 95 years, were included as donors. Approximately 9.3 milliliters of peripheral blood were drawn from each donor into EDTA-treated Vacutainer tubes. Ficoll-Paque density-gradient centrifugation was used to isolate PBMCs, with at least 7 million per sample. Total RNA, at least 6 micrograms per sample, was extracted from PBMCs with Trizol reagent. The percentages of naive CD45RAhigh/CD27high T cells were determined by flow cytometry on a PBMC aliquot from every donor. Findings and caveats that apply to the study as a whole: Compared with the aged group, more naive CD4+ T cells, fewer expanded clones and increased TCR diversity were shown by the long-lived group, suggesting age selection. Estimates of total diversity based on one million sequenced T cells were regarded as lower bounds and as underestimates. Because donor CMV infection status was unknown, age-related changes in expanded clonotypes were potentially confounded. Conclusive comparison of naive and antigen-experienced compartments was prevented by the profiling of bulk unsorted PBMCs. Observed TCR beta diversity per million T cells fell roughly linearly with age, and a significant reduction was already apparent by age roughly 40. A strong correlation was found between observed TCR beta diversity and the percentage of naive T cells measured by flow cytometry.

Receptor libraries were prepared by 5' RACE. Sequencing relied on an Illumina HiSeq 2500. The second PCR ran for about 7 to 11 cycles and used a J-beta primer mix along with a sample-barcoded 5' primer. A template-switch 5' adaptor carrying 12 random nucleotides introduced a unique molecular identifier onto each TCR beta cDNA molecule. At least 2.5 million CDR3-containing paired-end reads were obtained from each sample. First-strand cDNA was synthesized from all RNA with the Mint cDNA synthesis kit, primed by a TRBC-specific oligonucleotide. Following uracil-DNA glycosylase treatment, a first 18-cycle PCR with universal primers M1SS and BC2_uni_R was performed on all cDNA. Processing in the source paper ran as follows. Normalization of each sample was performed by random selection of 1 million high-quality reads, each carrying a distinct molecular identifier. Reads sharing molecular identifiers were discarded rather than binned into consensus sequences. MiTCR, with a Q25 quality threshold and the strictest error-elimination algorithm, was used for CDR3 identification, clonotype clustering and error correction. A nonparametric unseen species model with Euler transformation was used to estimate lower-bound total TCR beta diversity. TCRdb reran the public reads through fastp at Q25 and MiXCR, keeping productive beta chains. Each CDR3 protein appears once, grouped with its most common genes and DNA. The V and J calls and clone size come from TCRdb's table, not from the authors' own analysis. Present in this sample are hundreds of thousands of distinct CDR3 sequences, roughly 44% of which were seen just once. The biggest ten clones account for approximately 20% of the sample.

Worth noting for this clonotype: Its antigen has not been determined. Within one base of it there is no much larger clone, and no base qualities were kept.

The sequence was collected from a man between 60 and 75 years old in good health. Sequenced: blood. The chain is assembled from TRBV20-1 and TRBJ2-7; there is no confident call for the D gene. Here the CDR3 is given as CSARDKSEPYEQYF. The bases are TGCAGTGCTAGAGATAAGTCTGAGCCCTACGAGCAGTACTTC.